The T cell receptor (beta chain) under discussion was sequenced for a study of blood T cell repertoires in COVID-19. The overall study: The United States, Italy and Spain supplied acute and convalescent COVID-19 samples. Sources were T cells, B-cell-depleted T cells, or PBMCs; the material itself was cDNA or gDNA.

There are 13 residues in the CDR3. V lost 7 bases, J lost 3 bases, and 13 bases lay in between. Germline V gives CDR1 SNHLY, CDR2 FYNNEI. Original analysis: How many nucleated cells were present was estimated from reference gene primer amplification. Profiled with immunoSEQ multiplex PCR; TCRdb holds only in-frame clones, not every one. The DNA gave D and trimming, while V, J and clone size come from that table. The sample contains approximately 110,000 clones, just over 85% of which appear only once. The chain employs TRBV2 and TRBJ2-7; D ambiguous. Sequenced: peripheral blood. The clonotype originates from a woman between 50 and 59 years old with active or convalescent COVID-19. CDR3 in DNA: TGTGCCAGCAACCGCCCCGAGTTCTACGAGCAGTACTTC. Translation gives CASNRPEFYEQYF.